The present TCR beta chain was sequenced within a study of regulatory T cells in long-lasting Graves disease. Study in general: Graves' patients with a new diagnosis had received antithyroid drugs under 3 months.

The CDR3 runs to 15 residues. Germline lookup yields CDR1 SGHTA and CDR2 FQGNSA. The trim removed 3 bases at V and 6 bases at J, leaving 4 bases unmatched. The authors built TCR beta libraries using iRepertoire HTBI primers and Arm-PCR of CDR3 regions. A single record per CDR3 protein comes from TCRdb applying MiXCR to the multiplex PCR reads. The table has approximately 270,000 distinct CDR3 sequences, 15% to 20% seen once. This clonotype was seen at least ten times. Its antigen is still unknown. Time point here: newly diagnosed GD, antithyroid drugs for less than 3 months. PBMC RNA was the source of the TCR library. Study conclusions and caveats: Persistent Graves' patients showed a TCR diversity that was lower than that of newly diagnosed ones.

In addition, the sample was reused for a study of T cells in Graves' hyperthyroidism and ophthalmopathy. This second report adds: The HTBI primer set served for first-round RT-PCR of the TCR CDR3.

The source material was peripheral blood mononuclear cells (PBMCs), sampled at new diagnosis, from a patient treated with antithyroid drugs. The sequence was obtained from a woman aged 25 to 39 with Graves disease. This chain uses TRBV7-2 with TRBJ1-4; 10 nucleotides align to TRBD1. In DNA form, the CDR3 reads TGTGCCAGCAGCTTTCCGGGACAGGGGTATGAAAAACTGTTTTTT. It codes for CASSFPGQGYEKLFF.